This T cell receptor (beta chain) was captured in a study of blood T cells in healthy people across ages. Trimming shortened V by 10 bases and J by 4 bases, and 14 bases separated the two germline ends. Germline V gene data show CDR1 as WSHSY and CDR2 as SAAADI. This CDR3 has 12 amino acids. It was with a sample-barcoded 5' primer and a J-beta primer mix that a second PCR of roughly 7 to 11 cycles was run. TCRdb re-derived calls from the 5' RACE reads in MiXCR, one entry per CDR3 protein. The sample yields 650,000 to 800,000 distinct CDR3 sequences, around 42% seen once. The chain has TRBV10-2 and TRBJ2-7, with D tentatively TRBD1 (6 bases). Sequencing used blood. The origin of this receptor is a man between 60 and 70 years old in good health. The CDR3 loop reads CANPGQTYEQYF. The DNA of the CDR3 is TGCGCCAACCCGGGACAAACTTACGAGCAGTACTTC.